The clone carrying this T cell receptor beta chain was detected only once. Antigen: not known. The source of the sample is a study of cytomegalovirus exposure and HLA in healthy donors. Findings and limits, study-wide: According to a later analysis, TCR clusters from the first cohort tended to co-occur in the roughly 110 validation repertoires. Researchers counted approximately 160 TCR beta chains as cytomegalovirus-associated.

This CDR3 has 15 amino acids. Per the germline V gene, CDR1 is SNHLY and CDR2 is FYNNEI. With 4 bases removed from V and 6 bases from J, the gap between germline ends came to 19 bases. Assay used: immunoSEQ multiplex PCR; TCRdb lists only in-frame clones, some missing. The sample contains fewer than 300,000 clones, roughly 88% of which appear only once. This chain uses TRBV2 with TRBJ2-7, with D possibly being TRBD2 (6 bases). This TCR came from a woman between 18 and 30 years old in good health and CMV-seronegative. Source material: PBMCs. The CDR3 DNA follows: TGTGCCAGCAGTGCTTCCGGGACTCTACAAGCCGAGCAGTACTTC. Its translation: CASSASGTLQAEQYF.